This is a list of T cell receptor beta chains from one sample in a study of OX40 agonist ivuxolimab in advanced cancers. The assay was immunoSEQ multiplex PCR, and TCRdb's table has in-frame clones only and misses some. The repertoire consists of fewer than 90,000 clones, with roughly 86% occurring once and the leading ten covering around 0.76%. Sequenced here: CD4+ or CD8+ T cells sorted from blood, sampled in a trial of the OX40 agonist ivuxolimab. These receptors all come from an adult with an advanced solid tumor such as melanoma, head and neck, liver or kidney cancer. Each CDR3 is given with its conserved first and last residue. A D gene is named only where the DNA matches it firmly.

v_call: TRBV2
d_call: -
j_call: TRBJ2-3
cdr3_nt: TGTGCCAGCAGTGTCTCAGGGGTCACCTCAGGTACGCAGTATTTT
cdr3_aa: CASSVSGVTSGTQYF

v_call: TRBV7-2
d_call: -
j_call: TRBJ2-5
cdr3_nt: TGTGCCAGCAGCTCCACTGCGGGCCAAGAGACCCAGTACTTC
cdr3_aa: CASSSTAGQETQYF

v_call: TRBV4-2
d_call: -
j_call: TRBJ2-1
cdr3_nt: TGTGCCAGCAGCCAAGGGCTCCCGGGGTATGAGCAGTTCTTC
cdr3_aa: CASSQGLPGYEQFF

v_call: TRBV5-1
d_call: -
j_call: TRBJ2-7
cdr3_nt: TGCGCCAGCAACAAAGGTGATAGCGGCTACGAGCAGTACTTC
cdr3_aa: CASNKGDSGYEQYF

v_call: TRBV4-2
d_call: TRBD1
j_call: TRBJ2-7
cdr3_nt: TGTGCCAGCAGCGCTAGGGACAGATTATACGAGCAGTACTTC
cdr3_aa: CASSARDRLYEQYF

v_call: TRBV5-1
d_call: -
j_call: TRBJ1-2
cdr3_nt: TGCGCCAGCAGCTTGGACAGAGCGCCAAACTATGGCTACACCTTC
cdr3_aa: CASSLDRAPNYGYTF

v_call: TRBV5-1
d_call: -
j_call: TRBJ1-2
cdr3_nt: TGCGCCAGCAGCAAAACGGACCTTGAGGACGGCTACACCTTC
cdr3_aa: CASSKTDLEDGYTF

v_call: TRBV11-3
d_call: TRBD1
j_call: TRBJ2-1
cdr3_nt: TGTGCCAGCAGCCGGGACAGCTCCTACAATGAGCAGTTCTTC
cdr3_aa: CASSRDSSYNEQFF

v_call: TRBV30
d_call: TRBD2
j_call: TRBJ2-5
cdr3_nt: TGTGGCGGGGGGGGGCCTAGTGAGACCCAGTACTTC
cdr3_aa: CGGGGPSETQYF

v_call: TRBV6-5
d_call: -
j_call: TRBJ1-2
cdr3_nt: TGTGCCAGCAGGTTAGGACGGAACTATGGCTACACCTTC
cdr3_aa: CASRLGRNYGYTF

v_call: TRBV19
d_call: -
j_call: TRBJ2-2
cdr3_nt: TGTGCCAGTAGTACCCGCGGGCAGAACACCGGGGAGCTGTTTTTT
cdr3_aa: CASSTRGQNTGELFF

v_call: TRBV27
d_call: -
j_call: TRBJ1-3
cdr3_nt: TGTGCCAGCAGCGGGGGGCCTGGAAACACCATATATTTT
cdr3_aa: CASSGGPGNTIYF

v_call: TRBV25-1
d_call: -
j_call: TRBJ2-2
cdr3_nt: TGTGCCAGCACCGCTTATCACGTGGGGGATTCGAACACCGGGGAGCTGTTTTTT
cdr3_aa: CASTAYHVGDSNTGELFF

v_call: TRBV6-1
d_call: TRBD1
j_call: TRBJ1-1
cdr3_nt: TGTGCCAGCAGTGATAGAGGACAGGGGAACACTGAAGCTTTCTTT
cdr3_aa: CASSDRGQGNTEAFF